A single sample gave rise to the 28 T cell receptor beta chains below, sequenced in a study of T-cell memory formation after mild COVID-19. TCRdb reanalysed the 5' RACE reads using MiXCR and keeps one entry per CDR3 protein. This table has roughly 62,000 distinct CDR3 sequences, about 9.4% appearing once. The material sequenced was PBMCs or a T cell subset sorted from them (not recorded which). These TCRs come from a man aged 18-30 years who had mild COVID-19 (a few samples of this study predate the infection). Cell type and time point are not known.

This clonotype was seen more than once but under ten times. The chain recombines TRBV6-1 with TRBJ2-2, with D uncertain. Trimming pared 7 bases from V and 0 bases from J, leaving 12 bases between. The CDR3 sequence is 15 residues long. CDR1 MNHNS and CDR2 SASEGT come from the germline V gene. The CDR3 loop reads CASNPRSANTGELFF. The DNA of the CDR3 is TGTGCCAGCAACCCTAGATCCGCGAACACCGGGGAGCTGTTTTTT.

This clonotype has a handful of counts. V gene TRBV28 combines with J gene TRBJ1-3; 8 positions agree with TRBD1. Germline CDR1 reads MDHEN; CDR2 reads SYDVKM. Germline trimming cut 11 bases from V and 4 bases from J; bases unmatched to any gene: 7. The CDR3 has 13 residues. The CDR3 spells CAAMQGAGNTIYF. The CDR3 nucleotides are TGTGCCGCCATGCAGGGGGCAGGAAACACCATATATTTT.

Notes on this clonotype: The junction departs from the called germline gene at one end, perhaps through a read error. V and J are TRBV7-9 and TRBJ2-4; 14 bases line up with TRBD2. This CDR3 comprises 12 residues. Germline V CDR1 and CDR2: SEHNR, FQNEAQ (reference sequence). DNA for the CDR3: TGTGCCAGCAGCCCAACTGGACTAGCGGGGGGCTTC. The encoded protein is CASSPTGLAGGF.

The CDR3 DNA reads TGCAGCGTTACGACCCCCCCGGGACAGGGAACTGAAGCTTTCTTT. Translating it yields CSVTTPPGQGTEAFF. The J gene is TRBJ1-1, the V gene TRBV29-1; 9 nucleotides match TRBD1. Germline CDR1 reads SQVTM; CDR2 reads ANQGSEA. V was pared by 5 bases and J by 5 bases, with 12 bases of the junction left unmatched. CDR3 length: 15 amino acids.

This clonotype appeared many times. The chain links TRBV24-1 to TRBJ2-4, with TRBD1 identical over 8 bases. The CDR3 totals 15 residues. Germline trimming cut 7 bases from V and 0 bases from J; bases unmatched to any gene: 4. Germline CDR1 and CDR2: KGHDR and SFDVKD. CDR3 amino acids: CATRQGELAKNIQYF. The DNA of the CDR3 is TGTGCCACCAGACAGGGGGAGCTAGCCAAAAACATTCAGTACTTC.

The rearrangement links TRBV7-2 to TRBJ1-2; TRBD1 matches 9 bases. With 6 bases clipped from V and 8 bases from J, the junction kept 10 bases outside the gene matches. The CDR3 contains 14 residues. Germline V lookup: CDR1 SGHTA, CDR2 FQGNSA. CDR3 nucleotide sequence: TGTGCCAGCAGAAGAGACAGGGGGGTTCTCGGCTACACCTTC. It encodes CASRRDRGVLGYTF.

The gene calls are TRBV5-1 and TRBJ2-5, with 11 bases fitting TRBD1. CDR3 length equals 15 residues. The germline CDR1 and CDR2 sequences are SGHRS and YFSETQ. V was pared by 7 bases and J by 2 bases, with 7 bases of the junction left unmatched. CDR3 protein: CASYFGDRGQETQYF. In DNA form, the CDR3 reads TGCGCCAGCTACTTTGGGGACAGGGGGCAAGAGACCCAGTACTTC.

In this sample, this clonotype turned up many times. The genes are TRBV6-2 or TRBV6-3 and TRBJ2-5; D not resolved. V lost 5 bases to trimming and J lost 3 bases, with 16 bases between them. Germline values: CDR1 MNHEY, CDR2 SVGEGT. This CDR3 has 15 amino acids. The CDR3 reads CASSGGSPTEETQYF. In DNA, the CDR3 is TGTGCCAGCAGTGGCGGCAGCCCCACTGAAGAGACCCAGTACTTC.

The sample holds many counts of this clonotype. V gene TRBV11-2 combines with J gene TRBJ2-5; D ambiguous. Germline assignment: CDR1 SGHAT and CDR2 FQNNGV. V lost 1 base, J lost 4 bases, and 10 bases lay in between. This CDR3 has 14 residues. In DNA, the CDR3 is TGTGCCAGCAGCTTAGTCTCGTTTCGAGAGACCCAGTACTTC. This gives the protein CASSLVSFRETQYF.

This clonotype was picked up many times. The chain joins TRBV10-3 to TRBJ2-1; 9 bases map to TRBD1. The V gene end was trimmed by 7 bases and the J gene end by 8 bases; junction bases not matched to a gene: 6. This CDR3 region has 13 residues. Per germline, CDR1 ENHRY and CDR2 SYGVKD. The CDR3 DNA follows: TGTGCCATCACCGGACAGGGGACGGATGAGCAGTTCTTC. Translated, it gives CAITGQGTDEQFF.

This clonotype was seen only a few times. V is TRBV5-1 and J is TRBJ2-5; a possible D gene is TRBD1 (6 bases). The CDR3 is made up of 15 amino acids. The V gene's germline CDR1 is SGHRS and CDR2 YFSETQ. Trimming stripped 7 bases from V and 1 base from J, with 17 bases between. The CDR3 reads CASGVSGTPQETQYF. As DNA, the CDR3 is TGCGCCAGCGGGGTATCCGGGACACCCCAAGAGACCCAGTACTTC.

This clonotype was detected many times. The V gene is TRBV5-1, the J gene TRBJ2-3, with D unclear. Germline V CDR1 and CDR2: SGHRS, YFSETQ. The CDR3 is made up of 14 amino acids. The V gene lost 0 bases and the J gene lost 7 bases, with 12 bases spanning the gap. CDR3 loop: CASSLGVSKNTQYF. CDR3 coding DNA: TGCGCCAGCAGCTTGGGGGTGTCAAAGAATACGCAGTATTTT. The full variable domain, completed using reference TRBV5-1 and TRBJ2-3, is KAGVTQTPRYLIKTRGQQVTLSCSPISGHRSVSWYQQTPGQGLQFLFEYFSETQRNKGNFPGRFSGRQFSNSRSEMNVSTLELGDSALYLCASSLGVSKNTQYFGPGTRLTVL.

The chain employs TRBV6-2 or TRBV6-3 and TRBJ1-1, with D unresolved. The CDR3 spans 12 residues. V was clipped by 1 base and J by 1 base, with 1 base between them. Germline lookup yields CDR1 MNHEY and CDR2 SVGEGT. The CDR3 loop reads CASSYWNTEAFF. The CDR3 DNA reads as TGTGCCAGCAGTTACTGGAACACTGAAGCTTTCTTT.

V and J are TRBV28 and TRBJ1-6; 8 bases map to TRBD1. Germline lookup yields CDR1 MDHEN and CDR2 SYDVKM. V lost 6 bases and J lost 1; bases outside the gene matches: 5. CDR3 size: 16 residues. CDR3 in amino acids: CASRIQGVSYNSPLHF. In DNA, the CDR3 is TGTGCCAGCAGAATACAGGGGGTATCCTATAATTCACCCCTCCACTTT.

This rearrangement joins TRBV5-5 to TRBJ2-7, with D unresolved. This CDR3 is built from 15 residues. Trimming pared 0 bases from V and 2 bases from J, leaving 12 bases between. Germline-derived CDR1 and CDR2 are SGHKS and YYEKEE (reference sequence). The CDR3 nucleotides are TGTGCCAGCAGCTTGGCCGTGGCCGAACCCTACGAGCAGTACTTC. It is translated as CASSLAVAEPYEQYF. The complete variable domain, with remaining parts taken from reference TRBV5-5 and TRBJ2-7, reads DAGVTQSPTHLIKTRGQQVTLRCSPISGHKSVSWYQQVLGQGPQFIFQYYEKEERGRGNFPDRFSARQFPNYSSELNVNALLLGDSALYLCASSLAVAEPYEQYFGPGTRLTVT.

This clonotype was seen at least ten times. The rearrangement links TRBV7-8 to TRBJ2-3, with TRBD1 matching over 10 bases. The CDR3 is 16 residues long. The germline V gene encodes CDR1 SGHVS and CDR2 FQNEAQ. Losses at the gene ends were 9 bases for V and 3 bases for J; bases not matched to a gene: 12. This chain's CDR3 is CASVPGQGLGTDTQYF. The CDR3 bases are TGTGCCAGTGTCCCGGGACAGGGGTTGGGGACAGATACGCAGTATTTT.

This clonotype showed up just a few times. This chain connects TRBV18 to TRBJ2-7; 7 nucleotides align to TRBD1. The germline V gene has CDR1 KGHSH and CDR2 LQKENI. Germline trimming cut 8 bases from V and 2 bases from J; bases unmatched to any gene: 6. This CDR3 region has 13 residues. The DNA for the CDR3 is TGTGCCAGCGCCGCCGGGACAGCCTACGAGCAGTACTTC. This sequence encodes CASAAGTAYEQYF.

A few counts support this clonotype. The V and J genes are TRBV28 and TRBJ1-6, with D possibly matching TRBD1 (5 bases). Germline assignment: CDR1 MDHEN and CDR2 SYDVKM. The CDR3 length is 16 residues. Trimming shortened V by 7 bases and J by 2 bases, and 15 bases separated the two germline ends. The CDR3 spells CASTVGASAYNSPLHF. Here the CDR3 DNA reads TGTGCCAGCACCGTTGGGGCCAGTGCCTATAATTCACCCCTCCACTTT.

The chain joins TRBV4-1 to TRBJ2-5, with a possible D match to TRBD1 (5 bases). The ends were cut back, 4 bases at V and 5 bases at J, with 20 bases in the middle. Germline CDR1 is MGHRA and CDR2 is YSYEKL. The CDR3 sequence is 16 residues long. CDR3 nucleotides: TGCGCCAGCAGCCGCGCCAGCCCGACAGAGTCGGAGACCCAGTACTTC. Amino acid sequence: CASSRASPTESETQYF.

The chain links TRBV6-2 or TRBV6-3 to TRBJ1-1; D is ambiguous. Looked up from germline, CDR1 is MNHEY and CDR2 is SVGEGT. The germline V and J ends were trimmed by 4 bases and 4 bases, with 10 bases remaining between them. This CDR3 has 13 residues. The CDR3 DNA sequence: TGTGCCAGCAGTTTTCAGGATGGCACTGAAGCTTTCTTT. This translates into CASSFQDGTEAFF.

CDR3: CASKMGRLEKLFF. The CDR3 DNA follows: TGTGCCAGCAAGATGGGCAGGTTGGAAAAACTGTTTTTT. The V and J genes are TRBV27 and TRBJ1-4, with unresolved D. CDR1 and CDR2 from the germline V gene are MNHEY and SMNVEV (reference sequence). Trimming took 7 bases from V and 8 from J, leaving 14 bases between them. This CDR3 is built from 13 residues. Based on the CDR3 plus reference TRBV27 and TRBJ1-4, the full variable domain is EAQVTQNPRYLITVTGKKLTVTCSQNMNHEYMSWYRQDPGLGLRQIYYSMNVEVTDKGDVPEGYKVSRKEKRNFPLILESPSPNQTSLYFCASKMGRLEKLFFGSGTQLSVL.

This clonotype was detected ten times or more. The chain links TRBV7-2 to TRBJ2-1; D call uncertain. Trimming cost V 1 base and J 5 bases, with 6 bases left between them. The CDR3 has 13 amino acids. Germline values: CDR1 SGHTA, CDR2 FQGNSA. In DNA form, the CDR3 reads TGTGCCAGCAGCTTAGGCTGGGACAATGAGCAGTTCTTC. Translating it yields CASSLGWDNEQFF.

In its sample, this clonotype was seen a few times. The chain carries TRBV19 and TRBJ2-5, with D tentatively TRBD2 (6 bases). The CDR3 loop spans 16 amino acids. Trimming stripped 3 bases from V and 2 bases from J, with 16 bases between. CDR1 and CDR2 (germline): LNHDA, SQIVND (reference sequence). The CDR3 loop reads CASSMGGNPLQETQYF. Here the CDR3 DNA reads TGTGCCAGTAGTATGGGCGGGAACCCTCTGCAAGAGACCCAGTACTTC.

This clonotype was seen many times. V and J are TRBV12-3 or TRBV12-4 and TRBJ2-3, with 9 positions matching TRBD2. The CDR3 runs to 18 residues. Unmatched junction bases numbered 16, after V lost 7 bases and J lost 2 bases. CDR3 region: CASTTRWVERGVTDTQYF. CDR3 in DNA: TGTGCCAGCACTACTCGGTGGGTCGAGCGGGGGGTCACAGATACGCAGTATTTT.

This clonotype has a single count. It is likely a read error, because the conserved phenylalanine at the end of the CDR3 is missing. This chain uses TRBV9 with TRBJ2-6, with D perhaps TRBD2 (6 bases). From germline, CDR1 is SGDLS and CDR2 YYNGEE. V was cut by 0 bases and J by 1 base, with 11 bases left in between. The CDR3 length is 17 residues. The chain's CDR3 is CASSVAPAGSGANVLTL. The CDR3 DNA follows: TGTGCCAGCAGCGTAGCGCCTGCGGGATCTGGGGCCAACGTCCTGACTTTA.

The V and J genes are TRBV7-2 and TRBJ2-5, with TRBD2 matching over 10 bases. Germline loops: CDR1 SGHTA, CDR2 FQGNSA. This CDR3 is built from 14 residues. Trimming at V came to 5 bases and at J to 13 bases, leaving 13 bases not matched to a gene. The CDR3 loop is CASSTSLAGASGYF. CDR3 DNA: TGTGCCAGCAGCACAAGCCTAGCGGGGGCTTCAGGGTACTTC.

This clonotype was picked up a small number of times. The CDR3 here is CASSQGPVRETQYF. CDR3 DNA: TGCGCCAGCAGCCAAGGCCCCGTCCGAGAGACCCAGTACTTC. The chain carries TRBV4-3 and TRBJ2-5; the D is unclear. The CDR3 has 14 amino acids. V was trimmed by 1 base and J by 4 bases, leaving 10 bases between them. Per the germline V gene, CDR1 is LGHNA and CDR2 is YSLEER.

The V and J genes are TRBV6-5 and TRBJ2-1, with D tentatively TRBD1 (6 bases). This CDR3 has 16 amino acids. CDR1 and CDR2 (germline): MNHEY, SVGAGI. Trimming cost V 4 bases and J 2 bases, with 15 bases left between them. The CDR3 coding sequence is TGTGCCAGCAGTTCCTCGTCAGGGGTGGCCTACAATGAGCAGTTCTTC. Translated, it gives CASSSSSGVAYNEQFF.